The next 27 T cell receptor beta chains were all read from a single sample in a study of monozygotic twins with inflammatory bowel disease. TCRdb reanalyzed the 5' RACE reads and collapses them to one entry per CDR3 protein, without DNA. Here the sample table reports about 450,000 distinct CDR3 sequences. Sequencing input: blood. These receptors were obtained from a human donor with ulcerative colitis or Crohn's disease, or a healthy co-twin of an affected twin (not recorded which).

The gene calls are TRBV5-1 and TRBJ2-6. Germline V gene data show CDR1 as SGHRS and CDR2 as YFSETQ. The CDR3 is made up of 15 amino acids. The CDR3 loop reads CASRVYSSGANVLTF.

The V call is TRBV12-3 or TRBV12-4, the J call TRBJ1-1; TCRdb outputs TRBD1, but without DNA this stays unchecked. The CDR3 has 14 amino acids. CDR3 sequence reads: CASSPTGPNTEAFF.

The chain links TRBV7-2 to TRBJ1-2; there is no DNA to check the TCRdb D call of TRBD1. Germline V lookup: CDR1 SGHTA, CDR2 FQGNSA. CDR3 length: 14 residues. The CDR3 here is CASSPDRVNYGYTF.

The V call is TRBV2, the J call TRBJ2-7; TCRdb names TRBD1, which stays unverified in the absence of DNA. This CDR3 contains 15 residues. Per germline, CDR1 SNHLY and CDR2 FYNNEI. This CDR3 is CASRRTGSGSYEQYF.

V is TRBV28 and J is TRBJ1-5; TCRdb proposes TRBD1, but this gene call is untestable without DNA. The CDR3 covers 15 residues. Per the germline V gene, CDR1 is MDHEN and CDR2 is SYDVKM. Here the CDR3 reads CASSAGTGFNQPQHF.

J is TRBJ1-1 and V is TRBV6-2 or TRBV6-3; without DNA, the TCRdb call of TRBD1 cannot be checked. Per the germline V gene, CDR1 is MNHEY and CDR2 is SVGEGT. This CDR3 contains 13 residues. The CDR3 protein is CASSPPGGQGAFF.

The V gene is TRBV20-1, the J gene TRBJ2-5; there is no DNA to check the TCRdb D call of TRBD2. The CDR3 runs to 12 residues. CDR1 DFQATT and CDR2 SNEGSKA come from the germline V gene (reference sequence). The CDR3 spells CSALAEQETQYF.

The V and J genes are TRBV6-4 and TRBJ2-1; absent DNA, TCRdb's TRBD2 call cannot be checked. Per the germline V gene, CDR1 is MRHNA and CDR2 is SNTAGT. This CDR3 region has 14 residues. CDR3 in amino acids: CASSVGGRRDEQFF.

The chain is built from TRBV29-1 and TRBJ2-7; TCRdb designates TRBD1, a call that cannot be tested without DNA. The CDR3 totals 13 residues. Germline lookup yields CDR1 SQVTM and CDR2 ANQGSEA. The CDR3 loop is CSVAGTSVYEQYF.

The chain combines TRBV6-5 with TRBJ1-2. This CDR3 has 15 amino acids. Germline CDR1 MNHEY, CDR2 SVGAGI. This CDR3 reads CASSYSQATFYGYTF.

The V call is TRBV5-1, the J call TRBJ2-3; TCRdb lists TRBD1, though no DNA is available to test this call. CDR1 and CDR2 from the germline V gene are SGHRS and YFSETQ. The CDR3 runs 15 residues. The CDR3 region is CASSLVVRGQDTQYF.

This chain uses TRBV4-3 with TRBJ1-1. CDR3 size: 15 residues. Germline-derived CDR1 and CDR2 are LGHNA and YSLEER. The CDR3 loop is CASSPSGGENTEAFF.

V is TRBV12-3 or TRBV12-4 and J is TRBJ2-7; the D call from TCRdb, TRBD2, cannot be confirmed without DNA. This CDR3 has 11 residues. This CDR3 is CASRRDFKQYF.

The chain has TRBV7-2 and TRBJ2-1. Germline V gives CDR1 SGHTA, CDR2 FQGNSA. The CDR3 is made up of 15 amino acids. CDR3 sequence reads: CASSLRLSSYNEQFF.

The chain has TRBV12-3 or TRBV12-4 and TRBJ1-1; TCRdb's D call, TRBD1, is unchecked because there is no DNA. The CDR3 runs 14 residues. The CDR3 here is CASSYRGGGAEAFF.

The chain has TRBV5-5 and TRBJ2-7; the TCRdb call, TRBD1, lacks DNA for checking. This CDR3 has 15 amino acids. Germline assignment: CDR1 SGHKS and CDR2 YYEKEE (reference sequence). CDR3 sequence reads: CASSFDSGGSYEQYF.

This chain joins TRBV12-3 or TRBV12-4 and TRBJ1-1; TCRdb returns TRBD1, unconfirmable since there is no DNA. The CDR3 runs to 13 residues. The CDR3: CASRDLPGQEAFF.

The genes are TRBV6-5 and TRBJ1-5. Germline V gene data show CDR1 as MNHEY and CDR2 as SVGAGI. The CDR3 covers 15 residues. The CDR3 is CASSFEKGYHQPQHF.

V usage is TRBV5-1 and J usage is TRBJ2-1; TCRdb reports TRBD2, a call that lacks DNA to check it against. The CDR3 loop spans 15 amino acids. Germline CDR1 is SGHRS and CDR2 is YFSETQ. CDR3 sequence: CASSLIAGGTDEQFF.

This sequence joins TRBV2 and TRBJ2-1. This CDR3 has 13 residues. CDR1 is SNHLY and CDR2 is FYNNEI in the germline V gene. CDR3 sequence reads: CASSEGRSAEQFF.

This chain joins TRBV20-1 and TRBJ2-1; lacking DNA, the TRBD2 call made by TCRdb goes unchecked. CDR3 size: 15 residues. Per the germline V gene, CDR1 is DFQATT and CDR2 is SNEGSKA (reference sequence). CDR3 amino acids: CSASWALSSYNEQFF.

The chain carries TRBV6-1 and TRBJ1-2. This CDR3 spans 13 amino acids. CDR1 and CDR2 from the germline V gene are MNHNS and SASEGT. The chain's CDR3 is CASRPIDFYGYTF.

The chain combines TRBV6-5 with TRBJ2-1; lacking DNA, the TRBD1 call made by TCRdb goes unchecked. In germline, CDR1 is MNHEY, CDR2 SVGAGI. This CDR3 region has 16 residues. CDR3 residues: CASSYSTGTGGNEQFF.

The chain couples TRBV7-3 to TRBJ1-1; as DNA is missing, the TRBD1 call by TCRdb cannot be tested. The germline V gene has CDR1 SGHTA and CDR2 FQGTGA. This CDR3 region has 13 residues. This CDR3 reads CASSPGTITEAFF.

J is TRBJ1-1 and V is TRBV29-1; TCRdb returns TRBD1, unconfirmable since there is no DNA. This CDR3 spans 13 amino acids. CDR1 and CDR2 (germline): SQVTM, ANQGSEA. CDR3 amino acids: CSVVRTPNTEAFF.

This chain uses TRBV7-8 with TRBJ1-3; TCRdb calls TRBD1, which cannot be checked without DNA. The length of the CDR3 is 15 residues. CDR1 SGHVS and CDR2 FQNEAQ come from the germline V gene. CDR3: CASTPPQVLGNTIYF.

The chain links TRBV9 to TRBJ1-1. The CDR3 contains 13 residues. CDR1 SGDLS and CDR2 YYNGEE come from the germline V gene. The CDR3 sequence: CASSVASATEAFF. The whole variable domain, filled in from reference TRBV9 and TRBJ1-1, reads DSGVTQTPKHLITATGQRVTLRCSPRSGDLSVYWYQQSLDQGLQFLIQYYNGEERAKGNILERFSAQQFPDLHSELNLSSLELGDSALYFCASSVASATEAFFGQGTRLTVV.